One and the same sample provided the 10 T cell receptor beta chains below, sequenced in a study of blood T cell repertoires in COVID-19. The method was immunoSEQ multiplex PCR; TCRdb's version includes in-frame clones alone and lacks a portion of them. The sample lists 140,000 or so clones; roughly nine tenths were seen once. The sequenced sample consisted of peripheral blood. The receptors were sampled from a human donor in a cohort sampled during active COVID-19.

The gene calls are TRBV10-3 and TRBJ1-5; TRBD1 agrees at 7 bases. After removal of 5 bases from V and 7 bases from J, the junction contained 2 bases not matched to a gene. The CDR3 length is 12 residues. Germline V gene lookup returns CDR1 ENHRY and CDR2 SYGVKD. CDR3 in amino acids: CAISQGEQPQHF. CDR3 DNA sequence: TGTGCCATCAGTCAGGGGGAACAGCCCCAGCATTTT.

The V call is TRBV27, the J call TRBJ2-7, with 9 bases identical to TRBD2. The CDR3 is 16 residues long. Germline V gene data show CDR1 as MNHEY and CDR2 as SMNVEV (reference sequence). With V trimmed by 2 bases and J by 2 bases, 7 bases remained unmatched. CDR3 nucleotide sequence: TGTGCCAGCAGTTTAAGACTAGCGGACGCTGCCTACGAGCAGTACTTC. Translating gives CASSLRLADAAYEQYF.

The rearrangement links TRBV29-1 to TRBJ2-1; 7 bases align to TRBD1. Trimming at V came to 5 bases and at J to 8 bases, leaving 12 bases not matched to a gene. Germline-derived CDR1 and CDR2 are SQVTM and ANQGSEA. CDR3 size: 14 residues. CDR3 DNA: TGCAGCGTTCGATACAGGGGTTTAGACGATGAGCAGTTCTTC. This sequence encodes CSVRYRGLDDEQFF.

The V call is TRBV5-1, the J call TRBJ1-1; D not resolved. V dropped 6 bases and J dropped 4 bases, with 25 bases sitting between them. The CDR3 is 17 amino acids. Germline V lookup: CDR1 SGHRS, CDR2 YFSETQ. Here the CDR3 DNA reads TGCGCCAGCACTCCCCTTGAGCCTCGAACCAAAAGCACTGAAGCTTTCTTT. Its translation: CASTPLEPRTKSTEAFF.

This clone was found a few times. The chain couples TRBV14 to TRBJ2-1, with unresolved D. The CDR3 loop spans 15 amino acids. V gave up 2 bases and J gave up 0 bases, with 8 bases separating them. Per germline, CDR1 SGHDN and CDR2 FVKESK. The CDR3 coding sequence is TGTGCCAGCAGCCAACCAGGTGTCTCCTACAATGAGCAGTTCTTC. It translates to CASSQPGVSYNEQFF.

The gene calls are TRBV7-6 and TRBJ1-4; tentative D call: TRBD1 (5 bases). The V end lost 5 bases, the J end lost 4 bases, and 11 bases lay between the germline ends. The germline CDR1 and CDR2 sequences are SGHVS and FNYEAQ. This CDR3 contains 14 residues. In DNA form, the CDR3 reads TGTGCCAGCAGCCAGACAGCCCTTAATGAAAAACTGTTTTTT. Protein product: CASSQTALNEKLFF.

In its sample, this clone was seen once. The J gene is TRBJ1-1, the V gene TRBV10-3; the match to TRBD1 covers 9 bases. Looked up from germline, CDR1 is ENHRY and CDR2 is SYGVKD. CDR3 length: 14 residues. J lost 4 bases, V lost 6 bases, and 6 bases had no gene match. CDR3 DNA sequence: TGTGCCATCAGCTCGGACAGGGGAGGCACTGAAGCTTTCTTT. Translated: CAISSDRGGTEAFF.

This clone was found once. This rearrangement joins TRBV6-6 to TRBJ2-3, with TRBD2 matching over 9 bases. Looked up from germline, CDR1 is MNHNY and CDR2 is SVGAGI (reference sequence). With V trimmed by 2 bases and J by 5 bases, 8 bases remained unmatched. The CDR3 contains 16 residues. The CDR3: CASSYPAGGEIDTQYF. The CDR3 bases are TGTGCCAGCAGTTACCCGGCGGGGGGGGAAATAGATACGCAGTATTTT.

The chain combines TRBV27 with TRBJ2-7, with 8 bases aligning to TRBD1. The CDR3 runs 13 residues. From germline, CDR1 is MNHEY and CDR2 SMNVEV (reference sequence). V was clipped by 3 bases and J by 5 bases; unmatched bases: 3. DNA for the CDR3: TGTGCCAGCAGTTTGACAGGGGTCCACGAGCAGTACTTC. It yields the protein CASSLTGVHEQYF.

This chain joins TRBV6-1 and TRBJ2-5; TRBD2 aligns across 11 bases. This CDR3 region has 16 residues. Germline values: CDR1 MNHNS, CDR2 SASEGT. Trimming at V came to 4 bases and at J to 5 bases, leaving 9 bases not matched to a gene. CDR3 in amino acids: CASSALTSGAGETQYF. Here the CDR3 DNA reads TGTGCCAGCAGTGCCCTGACTAGCGGGGCGGGGGAGACCCAGTACTTC.